This T cell receptor delta chain was captured by sequencing in a study of gamma-delta chains in newborns, infants, children. For the study at large: Microbial exposure reportedly drives polyclonal innate γδ T cell expansion after birth.

The ends lost 1 base at V and 0 bases at J; junction bases unmatched: 6. From germline, CDR1 is TVYSNPD and CDR2 GDNSRS (reference sequence). The CDR3 is 16 residues long. TCRdb reanalysed the reads with CATT. The profile shows 4,000 to 4,500 delta-chain clones, less than 45% of them singletons. This receptor was identified in a child who received the measles vaccine. Sequenced input: blood. The chain recombines TRDV3 with TRDJ1; the match to TRDD3 covers 12 bases. DNA of the CDR3: TGTGCCTTTAAGCTGGGGGATACGCTGAACACCGATAAACTCATCTTT. Translated, it gives CAFKLGDTLNTDKLIF.